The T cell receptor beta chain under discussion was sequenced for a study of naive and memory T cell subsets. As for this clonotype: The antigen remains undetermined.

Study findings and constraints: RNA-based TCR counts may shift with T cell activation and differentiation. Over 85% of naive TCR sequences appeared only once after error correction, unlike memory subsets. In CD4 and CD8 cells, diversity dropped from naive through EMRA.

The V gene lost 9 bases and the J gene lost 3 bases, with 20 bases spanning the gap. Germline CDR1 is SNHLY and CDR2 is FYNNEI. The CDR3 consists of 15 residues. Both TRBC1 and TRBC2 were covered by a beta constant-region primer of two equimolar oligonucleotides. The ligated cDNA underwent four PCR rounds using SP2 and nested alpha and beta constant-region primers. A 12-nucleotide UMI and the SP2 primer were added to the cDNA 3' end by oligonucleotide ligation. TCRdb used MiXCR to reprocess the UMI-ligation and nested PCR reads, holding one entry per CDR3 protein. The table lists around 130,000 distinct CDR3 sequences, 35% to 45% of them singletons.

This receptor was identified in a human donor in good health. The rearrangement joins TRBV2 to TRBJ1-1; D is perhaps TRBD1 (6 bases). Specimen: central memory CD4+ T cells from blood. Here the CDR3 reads CASRVGGVWDTEAFF. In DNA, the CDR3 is TGTGCCAGTCGTGTGGGGGGCGTCTGGGACACTGAAGCTTTCTTT.